The rows below give T cell receptor beta chains drawn from one sample of a study of blood T cell repertoires in COVID-19. Clones were read by immunoSEQ multiplex PCR, and TCRdb kept only the in-frame ones, dropping some. This sample has roughly 57,000 clones, with more than 75% found just once. The material sequenced was peripheral blood. All receptors come from a man in his sixties with active or convalescent COVID-19. Each CDR3 is given with its conserved first and last residue. D genes are given only for firm matches. The size entry is marked missing in some rows and otherwise reads once, few, many or a size class.

D gene: TRBD2; clone size: NA; J gene: TRBJ2-3; V gene: TRBV5-1; CDR3 protein: CASRTSGRGTDTQYF; CDR3 DNA: TGCGCCAGCAGGACTAGCGGGAGGGGTACAGATACGCAGTATTTT
D gene: NA; clone size: once; J gene: TRBJ1-4; V gene: TRBV19; CDR3 protein: CASSQVKEKLFF; CDR3 DNA: TGTGCCAGTAGTCAGGTTAAGGAAAAACTGTTTTTT
D gene: NA; clone size: NA; J gene: TRBJ1-6; V gene: TRBV6-5; CDR3 protein: CASSSPGRDNSPLHF; CDR3 DNA: TGTGCCAGCAGCTCTCCGGGCAGGGATAATTCACCCCTCCACTTT
D gene: TRBD1; clone size: NA; J gene: TRBJ2-3; V gene: TRBV25-1; CDR3 protein: CASSETGASTDTQYF; CDR3 DNA: TGTGCCAGCAGTGAGACAGGGGCGAGCACAGATACGCAGTATTTT
D gene: NA; clone size: NA; J gene: TRBJ2-7; V gene: TRBV7-8; CDR3 protein: CASSLVELSYEQYF; CDR3 DNA: TGTGCCAGCAGCTTAGTAGAACTGTCCTACGAGCAGTACTTC
D gene: TRBD1; clone size: NA; J gene: TRBJ2-7; V gene: TRBV6-5; CDR3 protein: CASSPGQWSYEQYF; CDR3 DNA: TGTGCCAGCAGCCCGGGACAGTGGTCCTACGAGCAGTACTTC
D gene: NA; clone size: NA; J gene: TRBJ2-3; V gene: TRBV18; CDR3 protein: CASSPRSGSSTDTQYF; CDR3 DNA: TGTGCCAGCTCACCTCGGAGCGGGTCTAGCACAGATACGCAGTATTTT
D gene: TRBD1; clone size: once; J gene: TRBJ1-1; V gene: TRBV28; CDR3 protein: CASSLQGATEAFF; CDR3 DNA: TGTGCCAGCAGTCTCCAGGGGGCCACTGAAGCTTTCTTT
D gene: TRBD2; clone size: NA; J gene: TRBJ2-3; V gene: TRBV11-3; CDR3 protein: CASSAGLAGGPGGTQYF; CDR3 DNA: TGTGCCAGCAGCGCAGGACTAGCGGGAGGGCCTGGAGGTACGCAGTATTTT
D gene: TRBD1; clone size: NA; J gene: TRBJ2-1; V gene: TRBV6-5; CDR3 protein: CASRPRDRVGDEQFF; CDR3 DNA: TGTGCCAGCCGGCCCAGGGACAGGGTCGGGGATGAGCAGTTCTTC
D gene: TRBD1; clone size: NA; J gene: TRBJ2-2; V gene: TRBV27; CDR3 protein: CASSPGQMNTGELFF; CDR3 DNA: TGTGCCAGCAGTCCGGGACAGATGAACACCGGGGAGCTGTTTTTT
D gene: TRBD1; clone size: NA; J gene: TRBJ1-2; V gene: TRBV10-2; CDR3 protein: CASSGGQGNNYGYTF; CDR3 DNA: TGCGCCAGCAGTGGGGGACAGGGAAACAACTATGGCTACACCTTC
D gene: NA; clone size: NA; J gene: TRBJ2-3; V gene: TRBV11-3; CDR3 protein: CASSISDRTDTQYF; CDR3 DNA: TGTGCCAGCAGCATTAGCGACCGCACAGATACGCAGTATTTT
D gene: NA; clone size: NA; J gene: TRBJ2-1; V gene: TRBV7-7; CDR3 protein: CASSPDNNEQFF; CDR3 DNA: TGTGCCAGCAGCCCGGACAACAATGAGCAGTTCTTC
D gene: NA; clone size: NA; J gene: TRBJ1-2; V gene: TRBV21-1; CDR3 protein: CASSGQIYGYTF; CDR3 DNA: TGTGCCAGCAGCGGTCAGATCTATGGCTACACCTTC
D gene: TRBD1; clone size: NA; J gene: TRBJ1-6; V gene: TRBV19; CDR3 protein: CASSYQGDNSPLHF; CDR3 DNA: TGTGCCAGTAGCTATCAGGGGGATAATTCACCCCTCCACTTT
D gene: TRBD1; clone size: NA; J gene: TRBJ1-1; V gene: TRBV18; CDR3 protein: CASSPGRTGGMNTEAFF; CDR3 DNA: TGTGCCAGCTCACCAGGTCGGACAGGGGGGATGAACACTGAAGCTTTCTTT
D gene: NA; clone size: NA; J gene: TRBJ2-7; V gene: TRBV6-6; CDR3 protein: CASSYGPGTYEQYF; CDR3 DNA: TGTGCCAGCAGTTACGGTCCAGGCACCTACGAGCAGTACTTC
D gene: TRBD1; clone size: NA; J gene: TRBJ2-7; V gene: TRBV5-1; CDR3 protein: CASSQTGAEQYF; CDR3 DNA: TGCGCCAGCAGCCAGACAGGGGCCGAGCAGTACTTC
D gene: NA; clone size: NA; J gene: TRBJ1-2; V gene: TRBV15; CDR3 protein: CATSFGLNDYGYTF; CDR3 DNA: TGTGCCACCAGCTTCGGGTTGAACGACTATGGCTACACCTTC
D gene: NA; clone size: NA; J gene: TRBJ1-2; V gene: TRBV10-2; CDR3 protein: CASSGSANYGYTF; CDR3 DNA: TGCGCCAGCAGTGGGTCAGCAAACTATGGCTACACCTTC
D gene: NA; clone size: NA; J gene: TRBJ1-4; V gene: TRBV27; CDR3 protein: CASTERAGWGEKLFF; CDR3 DNA: TGTGCCAGCACCGAAAGAGCAGGGTGGGGTGAAAAACTGTTTTTT
D gene: TRBD1; clone size: NA; J gene: TRBJ2-1; V gene: TRBV24-1; CDR3 protein: CATSDIRTGANYNEQFF; CDR3 DNA: TGTGCCACCAGTGATATAAGGACAGGGGCAAACTACAATGAGCAGTTCTTC
D gene: NA; clone size: NA; J gene: TRBJ1-3; V gene: TRBV11-3; CDR3 protein: CASSSGSAGNTIYF; CDR3 DNA: TGTGCCAGCAGCTCAGGGTCGGCTGGAAACACCATATATTTT
D gene: NA; clone size: NA; J gene: TRBJ1-3; V gene: TRBV10-3; CDR3 protein: CAIKGQLSGNTIYF; CDR3 DNA: TGTGCCATCAAGGGACAACTATCTGGAAACACCATATATTTT
D gene: TRBD2; clone size: NA; J gene: TRBJ2-6; V gene: TRBV6-5; CDR3 protein: CATWEGSGANVLTF; CDR3 DNA: TGTGCCACCTGGGAGGGTTCCGGGGCCAACGTCCTGACTTTC
D gene: TRBD1; clone size: NA; J gene: TRBJ1-6; V gene: TRBV11-2; CDR3 protein: CASSLDGQVSPLHF; CDR3 DNA: TGTGCCAGCAGCTTAGACGGACAGGTTTCACCCCTCCACTTT
D gene: TRBD1; clone size: NA; J gene: TRBJ2-1; V gene: TRBV5-3; CDR3 protein: CARSLAGQGGYNEQFF; CDR3 DNA: TGTGCCAGAAGCTTGGCGGGACAGGGGGGCTACAATGAGCAGTTCTTC
D gene: TRBD2; clone size: NA; J gene: TRBJ2-5; V gene: TRBV10-3; CDR3 protein: CAISSTSGGETQYF; CDR3 DNA: TGTGCCATCAGCTCAACTAGCGGGGGGGAGACCCAGTACTTC
D gene: NA; clone size: NA; J gene: TRBJ1-1; V gene: TRBV18; CDR3 protein: CASSSLGGPEAFF; CDR3 DNA: TGTGCCAGCTCCTCGCTGGGCGGGCCTGAAGCTTTCTTT
D gene: TRBD2; clone size: once; J gene: TRBJ2-7; V gene: TRBV10-3; CDR3 protein: CAIRSGGGEQYF; CDR3 DNA: TGTGCCATCAGATCGGGGGGTGGGGAGCAGTACTTC
D gene: NA; clone size: NA; J gene: TRBJ2-7; V gene: TRBV24-1; CDR3 protein: CATSDLHQTGYEQYF; CDR3 DNA: TGTGCCACCAGTGATTTGCACCAAACAGGGTACGAGCAGTACTTC
D gene: NA; clone size: NA; J gene: TRBJ2-1; V gene: TRBV4-3; CDR3 protein: CASSSGTSSYNEQFF; CDR3 DNA: TGCGCCAGCAGCAGCGGTACGAGCTCCTACAATGAGCAGTTCTTC
D gene: NA; clone size: NA; J gene: TRBJ1-1; V gene: TRBV7-6; CDR3 protein: CASSLYRVAEAFF; CDR3 DNA: TGTGCCAGCAGCTTATACAGGGTGGCTGAAGCTTTCTTT
D gene: TRBD2; clone size: NA; J gene: TRBJ2-1; V gene: TRBV18; CDR3 protein: CASSPSTSGRARGGEQFF; CDR3 DNA: TGTGCCAGCTCACCATCTACTAGCGGGAGGGCCCGGGGTGGAGAGCAGTTCTTC
D gene: NA; clone size: NA; J gene: TRBJ2-7; V gene: TRBV19; CDR3 protein: CASSNLGGSYEQYF; CDR3 DNA: TGTGCCAGTAGTAACCTGGGAGGCTCCTACGAGCAGTACTTC
D gene: NA; clone size: NA; J gene: TRBJ2-5; V gene: TRBV2; CDR3 protein: CASKAVRDTENF; CDR3 DNA: TGTGCCAGCAAAGCAGTCCGGGACACGGAGAACTTC
D gene: TRBD2; clone size: NA; J gene: TRBJ2-2; V gene: TRBV29-1; CDR3 protein: CSVEDRGVGGELFF; CDR3 DNA: TGCAGCGTTGAAGATCGGGGGGTTGGCGGGGAGCTGTTTTTT
D gene: TRBD2; clone size: NA; J gene: TRBJ2-1; V gene: TRBV4-3; CDR3 protein: CASSRGGGASSNEQFF; CDR3 DNA: TGCGCCAGCAGCCGAGGCGGGGGGGCCTCAAGTAATGAGCAGTTCTTC
D gene: TRBD1; clone size: few; J gene: TRBJ1-1; V gene: TRBV5-4; CDR3 protein: CASSPTGGRDTEAFF; CDR3 DNA: TGTGCCAGCAGCCCCACAGGGGGAAGGGACACTGAAGCTTTCTTT
D gene: NA; clone size: NA; J gene: TRBJ1-4; V gene: TRBV19; CDR3 protein: CASSIQGTNEKLFF; CDR3 DNA: TGTGCCAGTAGTATCCAGGGAACTAATGAAAAACTGTTTTTT
D gene: NA; clone size: NA; J gene: TRBJ1-1; V gene: TRBV6-2/TRBV6-3; CDR3 protein: CASSYGRVNTEAFF; CDR3 DNA: TGTGCCAGCAGTTACGGCAGGGTGAACACTGAAGCTTTCTTT
D gene: NA; clone size: NA; J gene: TRBJ1-1; V gene: TRBV10-1; CDR3 protein: CASSETGPRGTEAFF; CDR3 DNA: TGCGCCAGCAGTGAGACCGGGCCGAGGGGGACTGAAGCTTTCTTT
D gene: TRBD1; clone size: NA; J gene: TRBJ1-1; V gene: TRBV14; CDR3 protein: CASSLIRDRVGGAEAFF; CDR3 DNA: TGTGCCAGCAGCCTAATCCGGGACAGGGTTGGGGGGGCTGAAGCTTTCTTT
D gene: TRBD2; clone size: once; J gene: TRBJ2-7; V gene: TRBV7-2; CDR3 protein: CASSLQRGPLYEQYF; CDR3 DNA: TGTGCCAGCAGCTTACAGCGGGGGCCCTTATACGAGCAGTACTTC
D gene: NA; clone size: NA; J gene: TRBJ1-4; V gene: TRBV7-2; CDR3 protein: CASSLGDMGNEKLFF; CDR3 DNA: TGTGCCAGCAGCTTGGGGGACATGGGTAATGAAAAACTGTTTTTT
D gene: TRBD1; clone size: NA; J gene: TRBJ2-5; V gene: TRBV5-1; CDR3 protein: CASSLRQGDGLAQYF; CDR3 DNA: TGCGCCAGCAGCTTAAGACAGGGTGACGGGTTGGCCCAGTACTTC
D gene: TRBD2; clone size: once; J gene: TRBJ2-4; V gene: TRBV5-5; CDR3 protein: CASSSLAGFKNIQYF; CDR3 DNA: TGTGCCAGCAGTTCACTAGCGGGATTTAAAAACATTCAGTACTTC
D gene: NA; clone size: NA; J gene: TRBJ1-2; V gene: TRBV28; CDR3 protein: CASSLRQVGYTF; CDR3 DNA: TGTGCCAGCAGTTTAAGGCAGGTCGGCTACACCTTC
D gene: NA; clone size: NA; J gene: TRBJ2-2; V gene: TRBV7-8; CDR3 protein: CASSSRGAANTGELFF; CDR3 DNA: TGTGCCAGCAGCTCCCGCGGAGCGGCGAACACCGGGGAGCTGTTTTTT
D gene: TRBD1; clone size: NA; J gene: TRBJ2-7; V gene: TRBV7-2; CDR3 protein: CASSTGQGYSYEQYF; CDR3 DNA: TGTGCCAGCAGCACCGGACAGGGGTACTCCTACGAGCAGTACTTC
D gene: TRBD1; clone size: NA; J gene: TRBJ2-1; V gene: TRBV7-2; CDR3 protein: CASRPGQGIISSYNEQFF; CDR3 DNA: TGTGCCAGCAGGCCGGGACAGGGCATAATTAGCTCCTACAATGAGCAGTTCTTC
D gene: NA; clone size: NA; J gene: TRBJ1-3; V gene: TRBV3-1/TRBV3-2; CDR3 protein: CASSPQGFGNTIYF; CDR3 DNA: TGTGCCAGCAGCCCCCAGGGTTTTGGAAACACCATATATTTT
D gene: TRBD1; clone size: NA; J gene: TRBJ1-6; V gene: TRBV6-1; CDR3 protein: CASSTSGTEYSPLHF; CDR3 DNA: TGTGCCAGCAGCACCTCCGGGACAGAATATTCACCCCTCCACTTT
D gene: NA; clone size: few; J gene: TRBJ2-4; V gene: TRBV7-9; CDR3 protein: CASSSQGGMDIQYF; CDR3 DNA: TGTGCCAGCAGCTCCCAGGGGGGAATGGACATTCAGTACTTC
D gene: NA; clone size: NA; J gene: TRBJ2-2; V gene: TRBV15; CDR3 protein: CATSRPLWRGTPNTGELFF; CDR3 DNA: TGTGCCACCAGCAGACCCCTTTGGCGGGGAACCCCGAACACCGGGGAGCTGTTTTTT
D gene: NA; clone size: NA; J gene: TRBJ2-3; V gene: TRBV6-5; CDR3 protein: CASSPVADTQYF; CDR3 DNA: TGTGCCAGCAGTCCGGTGGCAGATACGCAGTATTTT